This T cell receptor (beta chain) derives from a study of cytomegalovirus exposure and HLA in healthy donors. Study-level information: A preliminary data release comprised tens of millions of unique TCRs obtained from HLA-typed donors. Study outcomes and limitations: No immune exposure information besides CMV serostatus was available.

The PCR ran on 60 Vbeta and 13 Jbeta primers. Measured with immunoSEQ multiplex PCR; TCRdb has only the in-frame clones, and not every one. Among 90,000 to 120,000 clones listed, 74% were seen once. In the case of this clone: Its antigen is undetermined.

The sequence was obtained from a woman aged 40-49 years in good health and CMV-seropositive. Sequenced input: PBMCs.

CDR3 DNA sequence: TGTGCCAGCAGTGTCCAGGGGGTGAGCACTGAAGCTTTCTTT. Translated: CASSVQGVSTEAFF. The chain joins TRBV6-6 to TRBJ1-1; 7 bases match TRBD1. CDR3 length: 14 amino acids. J lost 4 bases, V lost 5 bases, and 7 bases had no gene match. Germline lookup yields CDR1 MNHNY and CDR2 SVGAGI (reference sequence).